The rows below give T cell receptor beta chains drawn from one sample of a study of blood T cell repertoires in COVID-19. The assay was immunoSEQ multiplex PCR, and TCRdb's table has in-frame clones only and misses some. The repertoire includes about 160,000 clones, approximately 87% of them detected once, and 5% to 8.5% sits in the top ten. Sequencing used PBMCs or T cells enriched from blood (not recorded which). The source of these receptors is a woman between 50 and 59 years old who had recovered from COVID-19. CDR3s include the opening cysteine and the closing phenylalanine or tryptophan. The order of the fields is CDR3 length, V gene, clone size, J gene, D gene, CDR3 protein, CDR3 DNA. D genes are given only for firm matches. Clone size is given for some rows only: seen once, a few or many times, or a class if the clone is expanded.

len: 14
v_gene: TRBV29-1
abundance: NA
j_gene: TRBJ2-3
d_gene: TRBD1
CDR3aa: CSVRDRGLTDTQYF
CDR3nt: TGCAGCGTTCGGGACAGGGGGTTAACAGATACGCAGTATTTT

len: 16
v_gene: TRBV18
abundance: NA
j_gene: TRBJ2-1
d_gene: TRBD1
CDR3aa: CASSPSLGQGDNEQFF
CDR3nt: TGTGCCAGCTCACCATCTTTGGGACAGGGGGACAATGAGCAGTTCTTC

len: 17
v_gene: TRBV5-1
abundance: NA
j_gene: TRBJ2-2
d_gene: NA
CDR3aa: CASSLEPLSFITGELFF
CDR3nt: TGCGCCAGCAGCTTGGAGCCTCTTAGTTTTATCACCGGGGAGCTGTTTTTT

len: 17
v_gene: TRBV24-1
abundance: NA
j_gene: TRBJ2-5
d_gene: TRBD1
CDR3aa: CATSVPPFGTAQETQYF
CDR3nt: TGTGCCACCAGTGTCCCACCATTCGGGACAGCCCAAGAGACCCAGTACTTC

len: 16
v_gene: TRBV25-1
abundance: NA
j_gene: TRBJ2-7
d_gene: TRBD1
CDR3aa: CASRPDGQGNPYEQYF
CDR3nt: TGTGCCAGCAGACCCGACGGACAGGGGAACCCCTACGAGCAGTACTTC

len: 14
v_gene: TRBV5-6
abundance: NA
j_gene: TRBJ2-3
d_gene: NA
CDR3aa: CASSYPGDADTQYF
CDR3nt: TGTGCCAGCAGCTATCCAGGGGATGCAGATACGCAGTATTTT

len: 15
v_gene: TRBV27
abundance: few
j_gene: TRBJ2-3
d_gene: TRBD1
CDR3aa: CASKNGDRVVDTQYF
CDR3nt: TGTGCCAGCAAAAACGGGGACAGGGTGGTAGATACGCAGTATTTT

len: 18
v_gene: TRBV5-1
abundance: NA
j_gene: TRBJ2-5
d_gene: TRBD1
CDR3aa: CASSLEGQGIGNQETQYF
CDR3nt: TGCGCCAGCAGCTTGGAGGGACAGGGAATAGGGAACCAAGAGACCCAGTACTTC

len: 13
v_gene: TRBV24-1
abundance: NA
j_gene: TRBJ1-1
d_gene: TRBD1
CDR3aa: CATSQGAGTEAFF
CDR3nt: TGTGCCACCAGTCAGGGGGCGGGAACTGAAGCTTTCTTT

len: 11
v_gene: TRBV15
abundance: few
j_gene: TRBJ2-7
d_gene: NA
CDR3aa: CATSRDSEQYF
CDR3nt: TGTGCCACCAGCAGAGATTCTGAGCAGTACTTC

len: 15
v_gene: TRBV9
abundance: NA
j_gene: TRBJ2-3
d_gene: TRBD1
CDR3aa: CASSVVQGSTDTQYF
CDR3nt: TGTGCCAGCAGCGTAGTACAGGGGAGCACAGATACGCAGTATTTT

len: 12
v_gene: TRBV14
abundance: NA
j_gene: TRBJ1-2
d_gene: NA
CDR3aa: CASSQSGYGYTF
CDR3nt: TGTGCCAGCAGCCAATCCGGGTATGGCTACACCTTC

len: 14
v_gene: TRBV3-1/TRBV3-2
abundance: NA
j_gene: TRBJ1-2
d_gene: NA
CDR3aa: CASSPQTGGNGYTF
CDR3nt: TGTGCCAGCAGCCCTCAGACGGGGGGGAATGGCTACACCTTC

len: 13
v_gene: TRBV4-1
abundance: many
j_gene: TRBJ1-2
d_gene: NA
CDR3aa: CASSRVARSGYTF
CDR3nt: TGCGCCAGCAGCCGCGTGGCACGGAGTGGCTACACCTTC

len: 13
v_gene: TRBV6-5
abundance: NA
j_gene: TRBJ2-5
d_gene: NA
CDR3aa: CASSPQGQETQYF
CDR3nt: TGTGCCAGCAGTCCACAGGGACAAGAGACCCAGTACTTC

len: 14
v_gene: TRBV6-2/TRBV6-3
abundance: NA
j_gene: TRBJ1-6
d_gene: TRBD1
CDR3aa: CASSYLGQGSPLHF
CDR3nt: TGTGCCAGCAGTTACCTTGGACAGGGTTCACCCCTCCACTTT

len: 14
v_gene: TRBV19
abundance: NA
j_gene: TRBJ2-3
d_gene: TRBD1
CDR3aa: CASSTSGQVGGQYF
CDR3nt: TGTGCCAGTAGTACCTCCGGACAGGTAGGAGGGCAGTATTTT

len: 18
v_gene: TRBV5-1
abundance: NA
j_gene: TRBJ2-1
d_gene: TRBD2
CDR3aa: CASSTPGTSGLSYNEQFF
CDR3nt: TGCGCCAGCAGCACACCCGGGACTAGCGGACTCTCCTACAATGAGCAGTTCTTC

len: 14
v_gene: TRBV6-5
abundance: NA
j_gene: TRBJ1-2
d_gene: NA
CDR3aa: CASRTTVLNYGYTF
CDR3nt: TGTGCCAGCAGGACGACAGTACTTAACTATGGCTACACCTTC

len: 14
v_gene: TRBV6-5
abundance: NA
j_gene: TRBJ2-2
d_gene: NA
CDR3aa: CASSYTANTGELFF
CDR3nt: TGTGCCAGCAGTTATACTGCGAACACCGGGGAGCTGTTTTTT

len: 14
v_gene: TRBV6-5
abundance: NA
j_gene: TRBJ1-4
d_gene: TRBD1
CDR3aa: CASRSGQVNEKLFF
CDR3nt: TGTGCCAGCCGCTCAGGACAGGTTAATGAAAAACTGTTTTTT

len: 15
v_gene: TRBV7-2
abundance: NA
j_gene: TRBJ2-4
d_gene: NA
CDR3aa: CASSQGGFAKNIQYF
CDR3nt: TGTGCCAGCAGTCAAGGGGGATTCGCCAAAAACATTCAGTACTTC

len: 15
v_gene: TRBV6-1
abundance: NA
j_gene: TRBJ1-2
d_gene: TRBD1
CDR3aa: CASSDQTGGADGYTF
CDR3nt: TGTGCCAGCAGTGATCAGACAGGGGGCGCGGACGGCTACACCTTC

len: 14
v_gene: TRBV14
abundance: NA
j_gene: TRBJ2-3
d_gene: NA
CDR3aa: CASSQERSTDTQYF
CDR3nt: TGTGCCAGCAGCCAGGAGCGGAGCACAGATACGCAGTATTTT

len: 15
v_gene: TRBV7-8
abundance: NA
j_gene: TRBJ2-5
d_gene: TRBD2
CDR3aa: CASSLARGGHETQYF
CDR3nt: TGTGCCAGCAGCTTAGCGCGGGGGGGCCACGAGACCCAGTACTTC

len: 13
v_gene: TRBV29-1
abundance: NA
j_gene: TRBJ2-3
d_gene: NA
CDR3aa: CSVLGQRTDTQYF
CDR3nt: TGCAGCGTTCTCGGACAGCGCACAGATACGCAGTATTTT

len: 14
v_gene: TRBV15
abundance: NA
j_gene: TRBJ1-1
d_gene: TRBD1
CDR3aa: CATSRTNRGTEAFF
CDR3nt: TGTGCCACCAGCAGAACGAACAGGGGCACTGAAGCTTTCTTT

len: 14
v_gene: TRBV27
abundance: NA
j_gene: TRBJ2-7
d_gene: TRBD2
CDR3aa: CASSLMGGEYEQYF
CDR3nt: TGTGCCAGCAGTTTAATGGGAGGGGAGTACGAGCAGTACTTC

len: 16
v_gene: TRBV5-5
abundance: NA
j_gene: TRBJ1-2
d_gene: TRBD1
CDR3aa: CASSADRVSGFYGYTF
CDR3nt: TGTGCCAGCAGCGCGGACAGGGTAAGCGGATTCTATGGCTACACCTTC

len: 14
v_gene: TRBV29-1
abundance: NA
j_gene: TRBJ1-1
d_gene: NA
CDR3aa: CSVAPRAGNTEAFF
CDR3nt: TGCAGCGTTGCTCCGAGGGCTGGGAACACTGAAGCTTTCTTT

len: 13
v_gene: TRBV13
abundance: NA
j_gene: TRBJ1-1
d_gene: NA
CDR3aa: CASTGEVYTEAFF
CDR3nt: TGTGCCAGCACGGGAGAGGTATATACTGAAGCTTTCTTT

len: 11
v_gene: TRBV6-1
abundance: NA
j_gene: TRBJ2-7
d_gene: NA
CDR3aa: CASRGSYEQYF
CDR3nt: TGTGCCAGCCGAGGGTCCTACGAGCAGTACTTC

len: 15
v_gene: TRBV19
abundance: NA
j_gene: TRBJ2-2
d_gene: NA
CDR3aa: CASSSLGTLTGELFF
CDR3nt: TGTGCCAGTAGTTCCCTCGGGACTCTTACCGGGGAGCTGTTTTTT

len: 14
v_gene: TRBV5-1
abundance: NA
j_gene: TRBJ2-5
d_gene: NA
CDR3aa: CASSLEAGRETQYF
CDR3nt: TGCGCCAGCAGCTTGGAGGCGGGGAGAGAGACCCAGTACTTC

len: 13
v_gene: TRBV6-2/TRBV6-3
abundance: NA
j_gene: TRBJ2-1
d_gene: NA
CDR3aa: CASSPHIAAEQFF
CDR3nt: TGTGCCAGCAGTCCCCACATAGCGGCAGAGCAGTTCTTC

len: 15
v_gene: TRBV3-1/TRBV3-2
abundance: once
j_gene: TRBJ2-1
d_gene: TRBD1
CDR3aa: CASSQFDRDSDEQFF
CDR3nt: TGTGCCAGCAGCCAGTTCGACAGGGATAGCGATGAGCAGTTCTTC

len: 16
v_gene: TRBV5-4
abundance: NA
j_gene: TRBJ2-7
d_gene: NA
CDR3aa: CASSLAPSGEIYEQYF
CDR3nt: TGTGCCAGCAGCTTGGCCCCGAGCGGCGAAATCTACGAGCAGTACTTC

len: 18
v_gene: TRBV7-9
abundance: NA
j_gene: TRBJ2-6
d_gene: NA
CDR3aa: CASSPAGNKGWGANVLTF
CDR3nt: TGTGCCAGCAGCCCGGCAGGGAATAAAGGGTGGGGGGCCAACGTCCTGACTTTC

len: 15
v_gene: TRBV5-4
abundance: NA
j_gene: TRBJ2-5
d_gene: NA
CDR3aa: CASSRPEQGQETQYF
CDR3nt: TGTGCCAGCAGCCGCCCTGAGCAGGGGCAAGAGACCCAGTACTTC

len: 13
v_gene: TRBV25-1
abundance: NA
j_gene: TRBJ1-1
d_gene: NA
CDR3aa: CASSDQTGAEAFF
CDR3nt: TGTGCCAGCAGTGATCAGACCGGAGCTGAAGCTTTCTTT